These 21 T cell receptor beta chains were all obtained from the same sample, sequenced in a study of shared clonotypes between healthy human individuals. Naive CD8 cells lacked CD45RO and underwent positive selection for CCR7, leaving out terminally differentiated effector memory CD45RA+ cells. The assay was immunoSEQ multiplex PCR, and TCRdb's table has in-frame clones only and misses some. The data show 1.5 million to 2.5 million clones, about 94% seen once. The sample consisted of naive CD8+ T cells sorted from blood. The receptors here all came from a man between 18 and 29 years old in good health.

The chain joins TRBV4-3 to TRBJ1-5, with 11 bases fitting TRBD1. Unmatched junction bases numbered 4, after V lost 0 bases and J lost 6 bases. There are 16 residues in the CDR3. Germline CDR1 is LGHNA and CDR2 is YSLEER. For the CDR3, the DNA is TGCGCCAGCAGCCAAGACACGGGACAGGGGGTTCAGCCCCAGCATTTT. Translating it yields CASSQDTGQGVQPQHF.

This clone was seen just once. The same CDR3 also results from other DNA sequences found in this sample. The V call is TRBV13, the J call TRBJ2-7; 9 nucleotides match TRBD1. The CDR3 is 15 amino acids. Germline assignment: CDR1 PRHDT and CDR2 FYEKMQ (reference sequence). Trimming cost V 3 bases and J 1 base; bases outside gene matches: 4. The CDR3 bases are TGTGCCAGCAGCTTGGGGACAGGGACTTCCTACGAGCAGTACTTC. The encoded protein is CASSLGTGTSYEQYF.

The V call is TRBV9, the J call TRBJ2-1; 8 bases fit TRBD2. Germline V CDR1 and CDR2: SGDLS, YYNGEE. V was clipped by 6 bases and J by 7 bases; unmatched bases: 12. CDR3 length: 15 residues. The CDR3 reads CASTPGGDQENEQFF. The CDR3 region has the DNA TGTGCCAGCACCCCGGGGGGGGATCAGGAGAATGAGCAGTTCTTC.

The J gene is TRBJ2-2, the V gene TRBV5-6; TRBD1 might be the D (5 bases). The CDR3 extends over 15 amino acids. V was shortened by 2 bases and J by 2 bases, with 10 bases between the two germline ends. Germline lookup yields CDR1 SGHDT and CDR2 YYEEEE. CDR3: CASSLGVVNTGELFF. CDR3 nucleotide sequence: TGTGCCAGCAGCTTAGGGGTTGTCAACACCGGGGAGCTGTTTTTT.

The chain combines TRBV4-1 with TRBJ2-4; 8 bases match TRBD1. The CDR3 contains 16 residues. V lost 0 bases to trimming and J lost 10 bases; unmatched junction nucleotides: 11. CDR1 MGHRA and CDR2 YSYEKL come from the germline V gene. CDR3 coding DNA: TGCGCCAGCAGCCAAGATCCTCAGGGGGCGCCATGGATTCAGTACTTC. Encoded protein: CASSQDPQGAPWIQYF.

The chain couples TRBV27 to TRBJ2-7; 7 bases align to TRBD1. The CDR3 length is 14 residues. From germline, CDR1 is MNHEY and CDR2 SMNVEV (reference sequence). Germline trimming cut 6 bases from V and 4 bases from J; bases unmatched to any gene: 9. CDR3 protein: CASSNRGFAYEQYF. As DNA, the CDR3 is TGTGCCAGCAGCAACAGGGGTTTTGCGTACGAGCAGTACTTC.

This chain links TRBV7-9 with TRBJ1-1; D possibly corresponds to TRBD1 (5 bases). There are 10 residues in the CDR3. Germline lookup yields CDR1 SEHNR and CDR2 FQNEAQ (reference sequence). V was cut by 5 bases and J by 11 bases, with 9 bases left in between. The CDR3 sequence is CASSVREAFF. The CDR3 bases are TGTGCCAGCAGCGTCAGGGAGGCTTTCTTT.

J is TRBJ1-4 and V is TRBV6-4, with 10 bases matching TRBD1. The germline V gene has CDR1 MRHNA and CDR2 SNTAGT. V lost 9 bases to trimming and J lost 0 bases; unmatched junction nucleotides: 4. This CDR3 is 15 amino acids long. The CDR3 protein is CARTGGETTNEKLFF. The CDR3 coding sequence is TGTGCCAGGACAGGGGGCGAGACAACTAATGAAAAACTGTTTTTT.

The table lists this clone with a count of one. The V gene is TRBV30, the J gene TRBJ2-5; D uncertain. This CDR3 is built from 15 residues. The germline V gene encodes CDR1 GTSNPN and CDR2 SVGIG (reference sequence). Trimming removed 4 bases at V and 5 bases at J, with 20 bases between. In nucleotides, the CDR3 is TGTGCCTGGAATTTGGCCGGAACCGAAGGGGAGACCCAGTACTTC. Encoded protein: CAWNLAGTEGETQYF.

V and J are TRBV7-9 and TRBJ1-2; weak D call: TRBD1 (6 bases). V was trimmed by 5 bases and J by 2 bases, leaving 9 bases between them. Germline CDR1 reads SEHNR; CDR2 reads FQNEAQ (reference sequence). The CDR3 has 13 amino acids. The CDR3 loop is CASSRGLNYGYTF. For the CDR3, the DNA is TGTGCCAGCAGCCGGGGGCTGAACTATGGCTACACCTTC. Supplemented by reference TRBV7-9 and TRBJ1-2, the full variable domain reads DTGVSQNPRHKITKRGQNVTFRCDPISEHNRLYWYRQTLGQGPEFLTYFQNEAQLEKSRLLSDRFSAERPKGSFSTLEIQRTEQGDSAMYLCASSRGLNYGYTFGSGTRLTVV.

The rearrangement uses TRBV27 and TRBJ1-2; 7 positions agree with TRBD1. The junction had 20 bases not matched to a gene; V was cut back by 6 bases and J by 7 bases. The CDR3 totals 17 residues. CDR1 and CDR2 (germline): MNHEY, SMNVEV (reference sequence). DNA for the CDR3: TGTGCCAGCAGCCTTTGGGTGGGGACAGCGGATAAGATTGGCTACACCTTC. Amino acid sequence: CASSLWVGTADKIGYTF.

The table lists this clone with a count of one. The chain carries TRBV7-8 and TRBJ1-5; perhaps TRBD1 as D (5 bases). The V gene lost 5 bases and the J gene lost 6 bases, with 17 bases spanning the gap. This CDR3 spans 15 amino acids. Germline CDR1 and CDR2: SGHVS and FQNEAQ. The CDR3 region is CASSIAGTARQPQHF. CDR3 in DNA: TGTGCCAGCAGCATCGCCGGGACCGCGCGTCAGCCCCAGCATTTT.

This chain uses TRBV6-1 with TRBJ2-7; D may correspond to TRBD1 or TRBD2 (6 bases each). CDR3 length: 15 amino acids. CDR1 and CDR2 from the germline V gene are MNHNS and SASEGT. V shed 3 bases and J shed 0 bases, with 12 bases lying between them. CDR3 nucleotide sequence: TGTGCCAGCAGTGACTCAGGGGACTTCTCCTACGAGCAGTACTTC. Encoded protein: CASSDSGDFSYEQYF.

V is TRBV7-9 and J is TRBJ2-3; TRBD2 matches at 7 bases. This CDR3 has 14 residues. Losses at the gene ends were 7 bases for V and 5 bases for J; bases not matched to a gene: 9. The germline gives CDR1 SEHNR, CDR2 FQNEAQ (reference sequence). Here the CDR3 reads CASTIGREEDTQYF. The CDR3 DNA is TGTGCCAGCACTATAGGGAGGGAGGAAGATACGCAGTATTTT.

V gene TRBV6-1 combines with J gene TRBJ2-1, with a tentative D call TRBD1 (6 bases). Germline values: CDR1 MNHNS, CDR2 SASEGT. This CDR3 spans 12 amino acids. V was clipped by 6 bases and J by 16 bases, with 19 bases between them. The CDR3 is CASSVRGDEHFF. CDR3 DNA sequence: TGTGCCAGCAGCGTCAGGGGAGACGAACATTTCTTC.

The CDR3 is CASSGLQGAPDGYTF. The CDR3 region has the DNA TGTGCCAGCAGTGGGCTCCAGGGGGCGCCGGATGGCTACACCTTC. The chain recombines TRBV2 with TRBJ1-2; 8 bases are a match to TRBD1. The CDR3 is 15 residues long. V dropped 4 bases and J dropped 6; count of bases not matched to a gene: 10. CDR1 and CDR2 from the germline V gene are SNHLY and FYNNEI.

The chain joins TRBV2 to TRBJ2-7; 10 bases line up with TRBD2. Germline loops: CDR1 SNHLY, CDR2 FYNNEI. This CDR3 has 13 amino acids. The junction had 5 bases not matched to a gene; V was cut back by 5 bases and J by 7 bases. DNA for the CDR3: TGTGCCAGCAGTTTAGCGGGAGGCAGGGAGCAGTACTTC. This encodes CASSLAGGREQYF.

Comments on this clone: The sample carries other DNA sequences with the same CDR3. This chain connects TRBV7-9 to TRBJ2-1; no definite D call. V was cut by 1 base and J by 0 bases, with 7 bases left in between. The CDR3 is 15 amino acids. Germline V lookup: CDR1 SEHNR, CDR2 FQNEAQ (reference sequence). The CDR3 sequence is CASSLEASSYNEQFF. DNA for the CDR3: TGTGCCAGCAGCTTAGAAGCTAGCTCCTACAATGAGCAGTTCTTC.

The CDR3 protein is CASSFRERAYEQYF. Here the CDR3 DNA reads TGTGCCAGCAGTTTTAGAGAACGGGCCTACGAGCAGTACTTC. The chain joins TRBV28 to TRBJ2-7; no firm D call. This CDR3 is 14 amino acids long. V lost 3 bases to trimming and J lost 2 bases, with 11 bases between them. CDR1 and CDR2 (germline): MDHEN, SYDVKM.

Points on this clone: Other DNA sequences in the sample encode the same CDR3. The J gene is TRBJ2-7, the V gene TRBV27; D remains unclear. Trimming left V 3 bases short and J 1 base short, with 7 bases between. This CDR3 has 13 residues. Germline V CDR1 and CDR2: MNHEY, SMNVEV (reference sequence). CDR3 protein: CASSFSESYEQYF. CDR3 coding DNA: TGTGCCAGCAGTTTTTCGGAGTCCTACGAGCAGTACTTC.

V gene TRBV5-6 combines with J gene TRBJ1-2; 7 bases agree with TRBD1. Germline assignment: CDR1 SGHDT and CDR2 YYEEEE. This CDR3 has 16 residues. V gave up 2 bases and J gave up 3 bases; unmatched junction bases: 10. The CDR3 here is CASSLRRRGHDYGYTF. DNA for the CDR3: TGTGCCAGCAGCTTACGAAGGAGGGGGCATGACTATGGCTACACCTTC.